This T cell receptor (beta chain) originates from a study of T cell changes during pregnancy in multiple sclerosis. Regarding this clone: The junction does not match germline at one end; this may be a read error.

Using immunoSEQ multiplex PCR, the repertoire was profiled, and TCRdb retains in-frame clones only, with some absent. The sample has roughly 83,000 clones, over 80% seen once. CDR1 and CDR2 from the germline V gene are MNHEY and SVGAGI. The CDR3 consists of 16 residues. The J gene is TRBJ2-3, the V gene TRBV6-5; 11 bases agree with TRBD2. The sample was PBMCs, taken in the first trimester of pregnancy. This receptor was taken from a female donor in good health, serving as a control in a pregnancy study. Some clones in this sample may be carry-over from other donors' samples. Here the CDR3 reads CASSSIAGGNTGTQYF. CDR3 nucleotide sequence: TGTGCCAGCAGTTCTATAGCGGGAGGGAACACAGGTACGCAGTATTTT.